Included here is one TCR beta chain sequence, with context. This clone was seen more than once but under ten times. What this receptor recognizes is not known. The input lacks base qualities; no much larger clone sits a single base away. This entry is derived from a study of cytomegalovirus exposure and HLA in healthy donors (dated by TCRdb to the late 2010s). Background for the entire study: An earlier analysis of fewer than 750 of the donors reported over 250 Gb of sequence data and approximately 120 million unique TCR beta sequences obtained from some 200 million T cells. An early release covering about 600 HLA-typed donors comprised 250 to 350 gigabases of sequencing data and 85 million or so unique TCR sequences. Of the roughly 410 genotyped donors, 75% to 85% were placed in the genetic ancestry cluster associated with self-reported Caucasian donors. The aim of the study was to test whether cataloging public T cell receptors could identify signatures of past pathogen exposure. The study profiled the T cell repertoires of hundreds of subjects by immunosequencing and related them to cytomegalovirus serostatus. In addition to the first cohort of 500 to 850 subjects, a separate validation cohort of about 120 different subjects was used. The study combined high-throughput TCR immunosequencing, statistical association of individual TCRs with disease status, and machine learning to predict cytomegalovirus infection status. To study patterns of TCR occurrence, a later analysis re-analyzed previously published TCR beta repertoires from 650 to 750 donors and added high-resolution HLA genotyping. Rather than using new phenotypic data, the later analysis identified candidate immune exposures from TCR beta sequences and from how often those sequences occurred across donors. An earlier analysis of about 600 of the donors used high-throughput TCR beta sequencing to judge whether each TCR beta V gene segment behaved as functional or pseudogenic. Donor age, sex, ethnicity and CMV serostatus were compiled together with the repertoire data. A later genetic analysis used genome-wide SNP genotypes for about three fifths of the 666 donors, treating that subset as a discovery cohort. All discovery cohort repertoires had been generated using a single sequencing platform. HLA typing covered class I and class II loci at four-digit resolution. Typing coverage differed by locus: A, B, C, DRB1 and DQB1 were typed in roughly 620-630 donors, DQA1 in 500 to 550, DPA1 in approximately 600, and DPB1 in just under 480. Roughly five DR-DQ haplotypes were handled as single units for association and clustering, since linkage in the cohort was strong. Across 300 to 400 genotyped donors of the cohort, an average of approximately 240,000 unique TCR beta nucleotide sequences per donor were sequenced, and about a sixth of those sequences were non-productive.

The cohort comprised more than 550 healthy bone marrow donors. At the time of sampling, every cohort member was nominally healthy, though immune exposures that went unrecorded were likely present. The donor tested CMV seronegative and was one of the 352 seronegative cohort members. Every donor gave a peripheral blood sample, and the peripheral blood mononuclear cells from that sample were used for TCR beta sequencing. Genomic DNA was extracted from the blood cell samples with the Qiagen DNeasy Blood Extraction Kit. Libraries were built with the immunoSEQ multiplex PCR assay. For the multiplex PCR, a mixture combining 60 forward primers for TCR Vbeta segments and 13 reverse primers for TCR Jbeta segments was used. The CDR3 region of rearranged TCR beta genes was amplified from genomic DNA with a multiplex PCR assay. On the Illumina HiSeq System, the amplified TCR beta libraries were sequenced as 87-base-pair reads. As for the original processing: A later analysis counted 65 million to 90 million unique TCR beta chains across the 670 or so repertoires, and some 11 million of these chains were shared by at least two donors. A nearest-neighbor algorithm error-corrected the raw reads and collapsed the reads into unique sequences, merging closely related sequences to remove PCR and sequencing errors. CDR3 sequences were aligned to IMGT reference sequences to assign V, D and J gene segments. For a sequence to be retained, a match of at least six nucleotides to both a V gene segment and a J gene segment was required. Rearrangements were classified as productive when the CDR3 lacked stop codons and remained in frame with V and J, and all other rearrangements were classified as non-productive. CDR3 was defined according to IMGT convention as the region running from the second conserved V-encoded cysteine to the conserved J-encoded phenylalanine. The earlier analysis of a few hundred of the donors excluded any sequence lacking an unambiguous match to a single V gene segment. In an earlier analysis of 450 to 750 of the donors, a V segment was called functional when productive rearrangements were above 56.7%, and segregating when the standard deviation between donors exceeded 5%. A statistical classification framework was built to diagnose cytomegalovirus status from the catalog of TCR beta chain sequences. A later analysis assigned V and J genes by comparing TCR nucleotide sequences with IMGT/GENE-DB human TR gene sequences. The TCRdist pipeline was used in a later analysis to assign CDR3 sequences and most-parsimonious VDJ recombination scenarios. In a later analysis, each TCR beta chain was defined by its CDR3 amino acid sequence together with its V-gene family, and reads lacking a unique V-gene family were excluded. To address suspected cross-contamination and a sequencing artifact, a later analysis removed approximately 590 highly shared, low-generation-probability nucleotide sequences. In a later analysis, a clonal expansion index was calculated for each public chain from normalized within-repertoire ranks of inferred template counts. In a later analysis, generation probabilities were computed with a VDJ recombination model fitted to out-of-frame rearrangements, and the resulting probabilities were checked against IGoR. A later analysis scored TCR-TCR, TCR-HLA and TCR-CMV co-occurrence with hypergeometric tests, applying a repertoire-size bias correction to TCR pairs. A later analysis estimated false discovery rates by permuting HLA or CMV assignments 20 times. In a later analysis, co-occurring TCRs were grouped with DBSCAN, and TCRdist sequence similarity was added when clustering was performed within HLA-allele-positive subsets. Repertoires with fewer than 30,000 or more than 120,000 public chains, plus five repertoires with anomalous nucleotide sharing, were excluded from co-occurrence clustering. What TCRdb holds here is the immuneACCESS table cut down to in-frame rearrangements. Part of the clones is not present; checked against another copy, under half of the missing clones reflect an unresolved V gene, and the others are unexplained. V, J and clone size are those of that table, while D and trimming were read from the DNA. Recorded for this sample are roughly 180,000 clones; more than 65% of them occurred a single time. The ten most abundant clones make up around 1.5% of the sample.

From a lookup of the germline V gene (reference sequence), CDR1 and CDR2 are GTSNPN and SVGIG. The CDR3 holds 13 amino acids from the cysteine to the phenylalanine. Left in the record is the CDR3 DNA by itself, 39 bases read in frame from the first base. Relative to germline, V is 0 bases shorter and J is 5 bases shorter, with 8 bases between their ends. Study-wide conclusions, independent of this receptor: Only TCR beta chains were sequenced in this cohort, and the absence of alpha or paired-chain data limited detectable features. A further reported finding was that TCR beta sequences accurately predicted the HLA-A and HLA-B alleles for most subjects in the first cohort. Specific HLA alleles were associated with around 18,000 TCR beta sequences at a false discovery rate of 0.05 in a later analysis. Because some donors lacked HLA typing at each locus, the association tests relied only on the typed subset. In the study, around 150 TCR beta chains were listed as associated with cytomegalovirus. In vitro tests confirmed that three of the cytomegalovirus-associated TCR beta chains recognize cytomegalovirus antigens. Correlated functional status among segregating V segments might reflect linkage disequilibrium, but an unknown experimental factor could not be ruled out. It was suggested by the authors that the approach could potentially be generalized to other disease states and immunological phenotypes. In a later analysis, HLA-associated TCR beta chains showed more clonal expansion and lower generation probabilities than non-associated chains that were equally common. In both the original and validation cohorts, the classifier was reported to diagnose cytomegalovirus status with high specificity and sensitivity. A later analysis found that most CMV-associated TCR beta chains appeared HLA-restricted, with HLA associations seemingly driven largely by CMV exposure. A later analysis found that TCR association rates varied across HLA loci, with DRB1 alleles showing the most associated TCRs and HLA-C alleles the fewest. About 15 rarely observed V segments, including chromosome 9 orphons, were excluded from the earlier analysis of about 500 of the donors because counts were too low. Across donors, most TCR sequences were observed very rarely, whereas some public TCRs were present in many individuals. In a later genetic analysis, fewer N-insertions in productive TCRs were reported among donors in an Asian-associated ancestry cluster than the roughly 700-donor mean. A group of highly shared sequence variants was considered likely to be a technical artifact of the sequencing pipeline. In an earlier analysis of 587 of the donors, most TCR beta V segments were observed in productive rearrangements about 90% or about 30% of the time, broadly matching IMGT annotations. The 87-base-pair reads could not distinguish some IMGT-functional V segments, including TRBV6-2 and TRBV6-3, so those segments were excluded. Presence/absence analyses assumed roughly uniform sequencing depth across donors, an assumption that may not hold. According to a later analysis, parvovirus B19, influenza, CMV and Epstein-Barr virus appeared linked to several top co-occurrence clusters. When HLA alleles, especially DR and DQ, strongly co-occurred, attributing TCR associations to individual alleles was difficult. CMV serostatus was the only immune exposure information available for the cohort. In a later genetic analysis, a missense DCLRE1C variant was associated with V-gene and J-gene trimming of TCR beta chains, and the association was replicated in an independent cohort.

The receptor comes from a male donor in good health and CMV-seronegative. Specimen: PBMCs. Here the chain combines TRBV30 and TRBJ1-5, with the identity of the D gene unclear. The sequenced DNA: TGTGCCTGGAGTGTGGCCGGGGATCAGCCCCAGCATTTT. This encodes CAWSVAGDQPQHF.